The rows below give T cell receptor beta chains drawn from one sample of a study of Graves' ophthalmopathy and Graves' hyperthyroidism. A single record per CDR3 protein comes from TCRdb applying MiXCR to the multiplex PCR reads. The table shows about 210,000 distinct CDR3 sequences, with approximately 29% occurring only once. Sequencing input: peripheral blood. All receptors derive from a man aged 50 to 60 with Graves' ophthalmopathy. Each CDR3 is given with its conserved first and last residue. A D gene is named only where the DNA matches it firmly. Size is omitted from some rows. Given values are once, few, many or a class for expanded clones.

.	many	14	TRBV6-5	TRBJ2-7	CASSYSGDHYEQYF	TGTGCCAGCAGTTACTCGGGGGACCACTACGAGCAGTACTTC
.	many	15	TRBV5-1	TRBJ1-5	CASSPGGGQGQPQHF	TGCGCCAGCAGCCCCGGGGGGGGGCAAGGTCAGCCCCAGCATTTT
TRBD1	.	12	TRBV2	TRBJ2-7	CASHRGEYEQYF	TGTGCCAGCCACAGGGGAGAGTACGAGCAGTACTTC
.	many	11	TRBV12-3/TRBV12-4	TRBJ1-1	CASSPALEAFF	TGTGCCAGCAGCCCAGCCCTCGAAGCTTTCTTT
TRBD1	.	13	TRBV6-2/TRBV6-3	TRBJ1-5	CASTGDSLQPQHF	TGTGCCAGCACTGGGGACAGTTTGCAGCCCCAGCATTTT
TRBD2	.	14	TRBV19	TRBJ2-7	CASSTEVGGEEQYF	TGTGCCAGCAGTACAGAGGTGGGAGGGGAAGAGCAGTACTTC
.	many	11	TRBV12-3/TRBV12-4	TRBJ1-1	CASSFGVEAFF	TGTGCCAGCAGTTTTGGAGTTGAAGCTTTCTTT
.	few	15	TRBV30	TRBJ2-7	CAWSEVLAVSYEQYF	TGTGCCTGGAGTGAGGTTCTGGCAGTCTCCTACGAGCAGTACTTC
TRBD1	.	14	TRBV29-1	TRBJ1-2	CSVGQGQGAGGYTF	TGCAGCGTTGGACAGGGACAGGGGGCAGGTGGCTACACCTTC
TRBD2	.	18	TRBV2	TRBJ2-4	CASISGLAGRGAKNIQYF	TGTGCCAGCATCTCAGGACTAGCGGGGCGGGGGGCCAAAAACATTCAGTACTTC
.	.	13	TRBV20-1	TRBJ2-7	CSASASARHEQYF	TGCAGTGCTAGCGCCTCGGCCCGGCACGAGCAGTACTTC
.	many	14	TRBV4-1	TRBJ2-5	CASSQGRRDETQYF	TGCGCCAGCAGCCAAGGACGCAGGGATGAGACCCAGTACTTC
.	.	16	TRBV6-1	TRBJ1-1	CASRKRDILMNTEAFF	TGTGCCAGCAGGAAACGGGACATCCTAATGAACACTGAAGCTTTCTTT
.	.	15	TRBV4-1	TRBJ1-1	CASSQAQGLSTEAFF	TGCGCCAGCAGCCAAGCGCAGGGTCTGAGCACTGAAGCTTTCTTT
TRBD1	many	17	TRBV10-3	TRBJ1-3	CAISDPRTGRSGNTIYF	TGTGCCATCAGTGATCCAAGGACAGGGCGCTCTGGAAACACCATATATTTT
TRBD1	many	12	TRBV20-1	TRBJ2-7	CSASPTGNEQYF	TGCAGTGCCAGCCCGACAGGGAACGAGCAGTACTTC
.	many	14	TRBV6-1	TRBJ1-2	CASSESGVMGGYTF	TGTGCCAGCAGTGAATCAGGGGTGATGGGAGGCTACACCTTC
TRBD1	once	13	TRBV29-1	TRBJ2-7	CSVRSDRAHEQYF	TGCAGCGTCCGATCGGACAGGGCCCACGAGCAGTACTTC
.	.	11	TRBV2	TRBJ2-7	CASGASIEQYF	TGTGCCAGCGGTGCAAGTATCGAGCAGTACTTC
.	.	14	TRBV28	TRBJ1-6	CASSNRGWNSPLHF	TGTGCCAGCAGCAACCGGGGTTGGAATTCACCCCTCCACTTT
.	many	14	TRBV28	TRBJ1-1	CASSLARLNTEAFF	TGTGCCAGCAGTCTCGCCAGACTGAACACTGAAGCTTTCTTT
TRBD1	.	14	TRBV12-3/TRBV12-4	TRBJ2-7	CASSGDSSSYEQYF	TGTGCCAGCAGTGGGGACAGCAGCTCCTACGAGCAGTACTTC
.	many	12	TRBV7-2	TRBJ2-6	CASSHSPNVLTF	TGTGCCAGCAGCCACTCTCCCAACGTCCTGACTTTC
TRBD1	many	14	TRBV30	TRBJ1-1	CAWNQPFGTGEAFF	TGTGCCTGGAACCAGCCCTTCGGGACAGGCGAAGCTTTCTTT
.	many	13	TRBV6-2/TRBV6-3	TRBJ2-7	CASSGTLRLEQYF	TGTGCCAGCTCCGGGACGCTGCGGCTCGAGCAGTACTTC
TRBD1	many	16	TRBV19	TRBJ2-7	CASSIGAQGTVYEQYF	TGTGCCAGTAGTATAGGGGCACAGGGGACCGTCTACGAGCAGTACTTC
.	.	14	TRBV28	TRBJ1-2	CASSPGQRSYGYTF	TGTGCCAGCAGTCCCGGACAGAGATCCTATGGCTACACCTTC
TRBD2	many	15	TRBV5-6	TRBJ2-5	CATLGRTRPQETQYF	TGTGCCACCTTGGGCCGGACTAGACCACAAGAGACCCAGTACTTC
.	many	16	TRBV19	TRBJ1-2	CASSIQVPVSNYGYTF	TGTGCCAGTAGTATTCAGGTGCCGGTGTCTAACTATGGCTACACCTTC